A selection of T cell receptor beta chains follows, all from one sample in a study of a mutant IDH1 vaccine in newly diagnosed glioma. Measured with immunoSEQ multiplex PCR; TCRdb has only the in-frame clones, and not every one. The sample contains around 41,000 clones, around 91% of which appear only once. Antigens of these TCRs are unknown. The starting material was PBMCs, obtained from a glioma patient whose treatment included an IDH1 peptide vaccine. The source is a man in his forties with glioma. Both conserved end residues are trimmed from each CDR3.

j_call v_call cdr3_aa
TRBJ2-3 TRBV29-1 SVKKGRSTDTQY
TRBJ1-1 TRBV13 ASSSRWDTEAF
TRBJ2-5 TRBV27 ASSQTSGGARETQY
TRBJ2-1 TRBV7-3 ASSLDLALNNEQF
TRBJ1-5 TRBV19 ASTLLWGQGGDQPQH
TRBJ1-6 TRBV10-1 ASLEARKNSPLH
TRBJ2-7 TRBV5-8 ASSPPDRRYEQY
TRBJ1-2 TRBV7-2 ASSSGAGPSRYT
TRBJ1-1 TRBV11-2 ASSLGGQGNTEAF
TRBJ1-6 TRBV11-2 ASSLELGSHSPLH
TRBJ2-1 TRBV11-2 ASSLDRRTSGGNEQF
TRBJ2-2 TRBV15 ATSRRLGQNTGELF
TRBJ2-5 TRBV9 ASSVRSQETQY
TRBJ1-2 TRBV19 ASSPGQGATNYGYT
TRBJ1-2 TRBV7-3 ASSLTAGVDGYT
TRBJ2-5 TRBV6-1 ASSEMWETQY
TRBJ2-4 TRBV10-1 ASSRDTGNIQY
TRBJ1-2 TRBV18 ASSADSLYGYT
TRBJ1-4 TRBV20-1 SALIEEKLF
TRBJ1-3 TRBV28 ASSAPQGLGTIY
TRBJ1-6 TRBV30 AWSWGGPPLH
TRBJ2-3 TRBV7-2 ASSLQGARADTQY
TRBJ1-2 TRBV4-1 ASSQNRGTRYGYT
TRBJ2-1 TRBV9 ASSVGVSRTYNEQF
TRBJ1-4 TRBV5-1 ASSLNGWPTNEKLF
TRBJ2-3 TRBV5-1 ASQYQTGVTDTQY